This T cell receptor (beta chain) was obtained from a study of sequential checkpoint blockade in melanoma. Repertoires were generated with immunoSEQ multiplex PCR, while TCRdb's copy carries only in-frame clones and drops some. In the table there are roughly 11,000 clones, 77% of which are singletons. As for treatment: randomized to nivolumab then ipilimumab (arm A) or the reverse (arm B). Live CD3+CD8+ CD19− CD56− cells were sorted from PBMCs. The CDR3 length is 15 residues. The germline CDR1 and CDR2 sequences are LNHDA and SQIVND (reference sequence). J was trimmed by 7 bases and V by 3 bases; bases with no gene match: 12.

This TCR was sampled from a human donor with melanoma. V is TRBV19 and J is TRBJ2-7; 7 bases are a match to TRBD2. Source: CD8+ T cells sorted from blood (inferred from file names), taken from a patient given nivolumab and ipilimumab in sequence. The CDR3 is CASSISTGGPLEQYF. The CDR3 DNA follows: TGTGCCAGTAGTATCAGTACGGGAGGCCCACTGGAGCAGTACTTC.